Included here is one T cell receptor beta chain sequence, with context. What it binds is unknown. The entry originates in a study of cytomegalovirus exposure and HLA in healthy donors. For the study at large: An analysis done earlier identified 100 million to 140 million unique TCR beta sequences from around 180 million T cells. Study results and limitations: According to reports, the classifier identified cytomegalovirus status with high specificity and sensitivity. Confirmation was obtained in vitro that three CMV-associated chains are specific for CMV antigens.

With 60 Vbeta and 13 Jbeta primers, the PCR was carried out. Data came from immunoSEQ multiplex PCR; TCRdb stores just in-frame clones and leaves some out. Of some 110,000 clones listed, 80% to 85% are singletons. The CDR3 runs 15 residues. The germline gives CDR1 SGHAT, CDR2 FQNNGV. V was cut by 2 bases and J by 5 bases, with 15 bases left in between. This chain connects TRBV11-2 to TRBJ2-5, with a possible D match to TRBD2 (7 bases). The specimen sequenced was PBMCs. The origin of this receptor is a man aged 25 to 40 in good health and CMV-seropositive. The CDR3 loop is CASSLNPWGGETQYF. Written as DNA, the CDR3 is TGTGCCAGCAGCTTAAACCCCTGGGGGGGCGAGACCCAGTACTTC.